This T cell receptor (beta chain) is from a study of post-analysis software for immune sequencing data. Study results and limitations: Under the F measure, samples that were prepared in one batch clustered strongly together. Comparison of patients with controls showed a handful of TRBV segments more frequent in patients, TRBV5-6, TRBV5-1 and TRBV20-1 among them.

The CDR3 consists of 15 residues. V gave up 6 bases and J gave up 5 bases; unmatched junction bases: 11. Germline loops: CDR1 SEHNR, CDR2 FQNEAQ (reference sequence). For this clonotype: The antigen is unknown.

Unique-molecular-identifier-tagged TCR beta cDNA libraries were used. Researchers reported 400,000 to 550,000 cDNA molecules coming from 1 to 10 million T cells. A single record per CDR3 protein comes from TCRdb applying MiXCR to the PCR reads. The data show fewer than 900,000 distinct CDR3 sequences, 46% seen once. This chain connects TRBV7-9 to TRBJ2-5, with 8 bases fitting TRBD1. The material sequenced was blood. This TCR was recovered from a girl between 10 and 17 years old with multiple sclerosis. CDR3 nucleotides: TGTGCCAGCAGTCCACTCGACAGGGGCCGGGAGACCCAGTACTTC. Protein product: CASSPLDRGRETQYF.